The rows below give T cell receptor beta chains drawn from one sample of a study of technical replicates of blood from a few donors. The assay was immunoSEQ multiplex PCR, and TCRdb's table has in-frame clones only and misses some. The sample has about 74,000 clones, approximately 95% seen once. Sequences were obtained from T cells isolated from PBMCs. The receptors stem from a human donor in good health. Both conserved end residues are part of each CDR3. The D gene is left open where the match is weak. A row's size may be missing; if present it is once, few, many or a size class.

D	V	J	size	DNA	CDR3
.	TRBV7-8	TRBJ2-3	.	TGTGCCAGCAGCTTATTGTCTAGCGAGAGCACAGATACGCAGTATTTT	CASSLLSSESTDTQYF
TRBD2	TRBV19	TRBJ2-7	.	TGTGCCAGTAGTATCTCCGGGACTAGCGGAGGCTACGAGCAGTACTTC	CASSISGTSGGYEQYF
TRBD1	TRBV11-2	TRBJ1-1	.	TGTGCCAGCAGCTCAGACAGGGAAGTGACTGAAGCTTTCTTT	CASSSDREVTEAFF
.	TRBV9	TRBJ2-5	.	TGTGCCAGCAGCGTAGTTGGGCAGGGAGAGACCCAGTACTTC	CASSVVGQGETQYF
TRBD1	TRBV6-1	TRBJ2-7	.	TGTGCCAGCAGTGAAGCAATAGGACAGGGGGCTAACGAGCAGTACTTC	CASSEAIGQGANEQYF
.	TRBV29-1	TRBJ1-1	.	TGCAGCGCTGGGAGGAACACTGAAGCTTTCTTT	CSAGRNTEAFF
.	TRBV29-1	TRBJ1-1	few	TGCAGCGTTGAAGGGGACATGAACACTGAAGCTTTCTTT	CSVEGDMNTEAFF
.	TRBV7-9	TRBJ2-2	.	TGTGCCAGTCTGGAGGGTGGCACCGGGGAGCTGTTTTTT	CASLEGGTGELFF
.	TRBV7-8	TRBJ2-7	once	TGTGCCAGCAGCTTAGAAGCCGGACTTGCCTACGAGCAGTACTTC	CASSLEAGLAYEQYF
.	TRBV27	TRBJ1-1	few	TGTGCCAGCAGTTTGGCAGTAACGAACACTGAAGCTTTCTTT	CASSLAVTNTEAFF
.	TRBV6-1	TRBJ1-1	.	TGTGCCAGCAGTGAACGGGGTTTGAACACTGAAGCTTTCTTT	CASSERGLNTEAFF
.	TRBV5-4	TRBJ1-4	.	TGTGCCAGCAGCTTTCAGGGGATTGAAAAACTGTTTTTT	CASSFQGIEKLFF
.	TRBV6-5	TRBJ1-1	.	TGTGCCAGCAGCCCCGCCCAGTTCACTGAAGCTTTCTTT	CASSPAQFTEAFF
.	TRBV11-2	TRBJ1-1	.	TGTGCCAGCAGCTTTGGGGACACCGGGAACACTGAAGCTTTCTTT	CASSFGDTGNTEAFF
.	TRBV4-3	TRBJ2-7	.	TGCGCCAGCAGCCAAGATCCGAGGAACGAGCAGTACTTC	CASSQDPRNEQYF
TRBD1	TRBV27	TRBJ2-7	.	TGTGCCAGCAGTTTAAGACAGGGACCCTACTACGAGCAGTACTTC	CASSLRQGPYYEQYF
.	TRBV5-6	TRBJ2-7	once	TGTGCCAGCAGCCTAAGTATCGAGCAGTACTTC	CASSLSIEQYF
.	TRBV25-1	TRBJ2-7	once	TGTGCCAGCAGTGTTGGACGGGGTAGGTTGGGGCAGTACTTC	CASSVGRGRLGQYF
TRBD1	TRBV28	TRBJ2-1	.	TGTGCCAGCAGTCCTTACAGGGGAGCCACCTACAATGAGCAGTTCTTC	CASSPYRGATYNEQFF
.	TRBV16	TRBJ1-1	.	TGTGCCAGCAGCCAATCGGGGGGGAACACTGAAGCTTTCTTT	CASSQSGGNTEAFF
.	TRBV5-1	TRBJ1-5	.	TGCGCCAGCAGCGAAGGGGTTCCGCCCCAGCATTTT	CASSEGVPPQHF
.	TRBV6-6	TRBJ1-2	once	TGTGCCAGCAGATCTCCGGGAGCCGAGAATGGCTACACCTTC	CASRSPGAENGYTF
.	TRBV6-5	TRBJ1-5	once	TGTGCCAGCAGTGGACTCTCTAATCAGCCCCAGCATTTT	CASSGLSNQPQHF
TRBD1	TRBV9	TRBJ1-2	.	TGTGCCAGCAGCGTAGAGGACAGGGGGCGTTCATTGGATGGCTACACCTTC	CASSVEDRGRSLDGYTF
.	TRBV28	TRBJ1-1	.	TGTGCCAGCAGTTCTCCCTCTGCGGGCACTGAAGCTTTCTTT	CASSSPSAGTEAFF
TRBD2	TRBV28	TRBJ2-5	.	TGTGCCAGCAGTTTATTAGCGGGAGGGGTTCGGAGAGAGACCCAGTACTTC	CASSLLAGGVRRETQYF
TRBD2	TRBV6-6	TRBJ2-1	.	TGTGCCAGCAGTTACTCGGAGCGGGAGGGGGACAATGAGCAGTTCTTC	CASSYSEREGDNEQFF
.	TRBV27	TRBJ1-2	.	TGTGCCAGCAGTATGGACACTTACTATGGCTACACCTTC	CASSMDTYYGYTF
.	TRBV19	TRBJ2-6	.	TGTGCCAGTAATAGTCCTGGGGCCAACGTCCTGACTTTC	CASNSPGANVLTF
.	TRBV28	TRBJ1-5	.	TGTGCCAGCAGTTTACGGGGGAGGTTGCTCAATCAGCCCCAGCATTTT	CASSLRGRLLNQPQHF
.	TRBV7-2	TRBJ1-2	.	TGTGCCAGCAGCTTAGAGGTGGGAGGGGGCTATGGCTACACCTTC	CASSLEVGGGYGYTF
.	TRBV10-3	TRBJ2-2	once	TGTGCCATCGGCGGTGCCGGGGAGCTGTTTTTT	CAIGGAGELFF